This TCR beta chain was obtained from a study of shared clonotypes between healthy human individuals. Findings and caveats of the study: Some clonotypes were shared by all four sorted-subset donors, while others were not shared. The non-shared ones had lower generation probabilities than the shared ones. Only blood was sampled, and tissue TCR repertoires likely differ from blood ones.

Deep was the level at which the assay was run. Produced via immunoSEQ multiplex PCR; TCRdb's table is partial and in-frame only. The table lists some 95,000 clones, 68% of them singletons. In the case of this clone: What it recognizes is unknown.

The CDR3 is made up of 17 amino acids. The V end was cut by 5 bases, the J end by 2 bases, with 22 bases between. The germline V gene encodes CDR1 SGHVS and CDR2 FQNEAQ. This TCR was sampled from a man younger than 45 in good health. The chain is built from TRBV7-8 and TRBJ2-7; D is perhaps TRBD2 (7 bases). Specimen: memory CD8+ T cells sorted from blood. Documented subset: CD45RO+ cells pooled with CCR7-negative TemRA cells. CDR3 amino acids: CASSQAKGGGTTYEQYF. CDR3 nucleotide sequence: TGTGCCAGCAGCCAAGCCAAGGGGGGAGGGACTACCTACGAGCAGTACTTC.